These 11 T cell receptor beta chains came from one sample sequenced in a study of T cells expressing NK-cell markers. Reprocessing the 5' RACE reads, TCRdb reports a single entry for every CDR3 protein and omits DNA. The sample has about 260,000 distinct CDR3 sequences. The source material was blood T cells: a sorted CD56 or NKG2C T cell subset, CD4+ or CD8+ T cells, or bulk PBMC T cells (not recorded which). These receptor sequences come from a woman aged 18 to 75 in good health.

Here the CDR3 reads CASSHGRKETQYF. V is TRBV7-7 and J is TRBJ2-5; TCRdb picks TRBD2, but there is no DNA to check that call. The V gene's germline CDR1 is SSHAT and CDR2 FNYEAQ (reference sequence). This CDR3 has 13 amino acids.

This chain joins TRBV10-3 and TRBJ2-5; lacking DNA, the TRBD1 call made by TCRdb goes unchecked. The V gene's germline CDR1 is ENHRY and CDR2 SYGVKD. CDR3 length: 13 residues. CDR3 sequence reads: CAIGGQSQETQYF.

The J gene is TRBJ2-3, the V gene TRBV4-3; the D gene TCRdb calls, TRBD2, cannot be checked with no DNA. The germline V gene has CDR1 LGHNA and CDR2 YSLEER. The CDR3 consists of 19 residues. The CDR3 sequence is CASSQDIPSGGSPTDTQYF.

The chain combines TRBV2 with TRBJ2-5; TCRdb designates TRBD1, a call that cannot be tested without DNA. CDR1 SNHLY and CDR2 FYNNEI come from the germline V gene. The CDR3 contains 15 residues. The CDR3 here is CASSEAGQGGETQYF.

The chain couples TRBV9 to TRBJ2-3. The CDR3 sequence is 14 residues long. Germline assignment: CDR1 SGDLS and CDR2 YYNGEE. The CDR3 sequence: CASSELTYTDTQYF.

The chain employs TRBV29-1 and TRBJ2-4; the TCRdb call, TRBD1, lacks DNA for checking. From germline, CDR1 is SQVTM and CDR2 ANQGSEA. This CDR3 spans 12 amino acids. The CDR3 is CSVGTDLNIQYF. The complete variable domain, with remaining parts taken from reference TRBV29-1 and TRBJ2-4, reads SAVISQKPSRDICQRGTSLTIQCQVDSQVTMMFWYRQQPGQSLTLIATANQGSEATYESGFVIDKFPISRPNLTFSTLTVSNMSPEDSSIYLCSVGTDLNIQYFGAGTRLSVL.

The rearrangement joins TRBV7-2 to TRBJ1-1; TCRdb reports TRBD1, a call that lacks DNA to check it against. This CDR3 has 16 amino acids. In germline, CDR1 is SGHTA, CDR2 FQGNSA. The chain's CDR3 is CASSLISGRPNTEAFF.

The CDR3 here is CAWKQYNEQFF. V and J are TRBV30 and TRBJ2-1. Per the germline V gene, CDR1 is GTSNPN and CDR2 is SVGIG (reference sequence). The CDR3 sequence is 11 residues long.

The chain joins TRBV6-4 to TRBJ2-3; the TCRdb call, TRBD2, lacks DNA for checking. CDR3 length: 15 amino acids. Germline V lookup: CDR1 MRHNA, CDR2 SNTAGT. CDR3: CASSPGLASGNTQYF.

The chain joins TRBV5-1 to TRBJ2-3; the TRBD1 assignment by TCRdb is unverifiable without DNA. Germline CDR1 reads SGHRS; CDR2 reads YFSETQ. There are 15 residues in the CDR3. The CDR3 reads CASSLSTPVTDTQYF.

This rearrangement joins TRBV7-2 to TRBJ1-5; TCRdb gives TRBD1 as the D gene, but with no DNA this cannot be confirmed. CDR3 size: 15 residues. Germline-derived CDR1 and CDR2 are SGHTA and FQGNSA. This CDR3 reads CASSITGDGNQPQHF.